The rows below give T cell receptor beta chains drawn from one sample of a study of OX40 agonist ivuxolimab in advanced cancers. Using immunoSEQ multiplex PCR, the repertoire was profiled, and TCRdb retains in-frame clones only, with some absent. This sample has 62,000 or so clones, with 91% found just once. The sample here was CD4+ or CD8+ T cells sorted from blood, taken in a trial of the OX40 agonist ivuxolimab. The receptors derive from an adult with an advanced solid tumor such as melanoma, head and neck, liver or kidney cancer. CDR3s include the opening cysteine and the closing phenylalanine or tryptophan. Each record gives: clone size, J gene, V gene, D gene, CDR3 protein, CDR3 DNA. The D gene is left open where the match is weak. Not every row has a clone size; where given, it reads once, few, many or a size class.

. | TRBJ2-5 | TRBV19 | . | CASKSAQETQYF | TGTGCCAGTAAGTCTGCACAAGAGACCCAGTACTTC
. | TRBJ2-5 | TRBV27 | TRBD2 | CASSPLAGAQETQYF | TGTGCCAGCAGTCCACTAGCGGGAGCACAAGAGACCCAGTACTTC
few | TRBJ2-7 | TRBV6-5 | . | CASTPGANSYEQYF | TGTGCCAGCACCCCGGGTGCCAACTCCTACGAGCAGTACTTC
. | TRBJ2-5 | TRBV27 | TRBD1 | CASSNRQGRETQYF | TGTGCCAGCAGTAACCGACAGGGGCGGGAGACCCAGTACTTC
. | TRBJ2-7 | TRBV27 | TRBD2 | CASSLSGGSSIREQYF | TGTGCCAGCAGTTTATCGGGGGGGAGCTCGATACGCGAGCAGTACTTC
. | TRBJ2-7 | TRBV7-8 | . | CASSLVIYEQYF | TGTGCCAGCAGCTTAGTGATCTACGAGCAGTACTTC
. | TRBJ2-3 | TRBV25-1 | . | CASSLAQSGDTQYF | TGTGCCAGCAGTCTAGCTCAGTCTGGAGATACGCAGTATTTT
. | TRBJ1-2 | TRBV6-1 | TRBD1 | CASRRGDRALYGYTF | TGTGCCAGCAGGAGGGGGGACAGGGCACTCTATGGCTACACCTTC
. | TRBJ2-7 | TRBV11-1 | TRBD2 | CASSLGGLAGVDEQYF | TGTGCCAGCAGCTTAGGCGGTCTAGCGGGAGTCGACGAGCAGTACTTC
. | TRBJ1-1 | TRBV5-1 | . | CASSLEQASRAFF | TGCGCCAGCAGCTTGGAACAGGCGTCGCGAGCTTTCTTT
few | TRBJ2-7 | TRBV28 | . | CASSSGSTYEQYF | TGTGCCAGCAGTTCGGGGTCTACCTACGAGCAGTACTTC
. | TRBJ1-4 | TRBV30 | TRBD1 | CAWGRQGGYEKLFF | TGTGCCTGGGGGCGGCAGGGGGGCTATGAAAAACTGTTTTTT
. | TRBJ2-1 | TRBV29-1 | . | CSVGVGNEQFF | TGCAGCGTTGGGGTGGGCAATGAGCAGTTCTTC
. | TRBJ1-3 | TRBV7-4 | . | CASSLAVGKADSGNTIYF | TGTGCCAGCAGCTTAGCTGTCGGGAAGGCGGACTCTGGAAACACCATATATTTT
. | TRBJ2-5 | TRBV18 | . | CASSLPGLAETQYF | TGTGCCAGCTCACTCCCGGGGTTGGCCGAGACCCAGTACTTC
. | TRBJ2-4 | TRBV23-1 | . | CASSQPRDIAKNIQYF | TGCGCCAGCAGTCAACCGAGGGACATAGCCAAAAACATTCAGTACTTC
. | TRBJ2-4 | TRBV18 | TRBD1 | CASSTTGEIAKNIQYF | TGTGCCAGCTCAACTACAGGGGAAATAGCCAAAAACATTCAGTACTTC
. | TRBJ1-2 | TRBV7-8 | . | CASSHPPPGHYGYTF | TGTGCCAGCAGTCATCCCCCCCCAGGACACTATGGCTACACCTTC
once | TRBJ2-6 | TRBV28 | . | CASSSGGSGANVLTF | TGTGCCAGCAGTTCCGGGGGTTCCGGGGCCAACGTCCTGACTTTC
once | TRBJ1-3 | TRBV7-8 | . | CASSPGSTGNTIYF | TGTGCCAGCAGCCCTGGCAGCACTGGAAACACCATATATTTT
. | TRBJ2-1 | TRBV7-3 | . | CASSLAYGSYNEQFF | TGTGCCAGCAGCTTAGCCTACGGGTCCTACAATGAGCAGTTCTTC
. | TRBJ1-2 | TRBV28 | . | CASSIGLSGYTF | TGTGCCAGCAGTATTGGCCTGAGCGGCTACACCTTC
. | TRBJ2-3 | TRBV7-9 | . | CASSSEDTQYF | TGTGCCAGCAGCTCCGAAGATACGCAGTATTTT
. | TRBJ2-1 | TRBV6-5 | . | CASTFAGVSYNEQFF | TGTGCCAGCACCTTTGCAGGGGTCTCCTACAATGAGCAGTTCTTC
. | TRBJ2-3 | TRBV6-5 | . | CASRPEALSTDTQYF | TGTGCCAGCAGGCCGGAAGCACTGAGCACAGATACGCAGTATTTT
. | TRBJ2-3 | TRBV5-1 | . | CASSPGEVGEDTQYF | TGCGCCAGCAGCCCGGGGGAGGTTGGGGAAGATACGCAGTATTTT
. | TRBJ1-5 | TRBV10-2 | . | CASSAGHSTVGQPQHF | TGCGCCAGCAGTGCTGGACATTCCACGGTTGGGCAGCCCCAGCATTTT
. | TRBJ1-4 | TRBV5-6 | . | CASSLTEAAGKLFF | TGTGCCAGCAGCTTGACTGAGGCAGCGGGGAAACTGTTTTTT
. | TRBJ2-3 | TRBV29-1 | . | CSVSEDTQYF | TGCAGCGTGAGTGAGGATACGCAGTATTTT
. | TRBJ1-6 | TRBV2 | TRBD1 | CASSLLQGASNTPLHF | TGTGCCAGCAGTCTACTACAGGGGGCCTCGAATACACCCCTCCACTTT
. | TRBJ2-3 | TRBV29-1 | TRBD2 | CSSGTSGRADTQYF | TGCAGCTCTGGGACTAGCGGGAGAGCAGATACGCAGTATTTT
. | TRBJ1-5 | TRBV30 | TRBD1 | CASSRGDNQPQHF | TGTGCCTCCTCCAGGGGGGACAATCAGCCCCAGCATTTT
few | TRBJ1-1 | TRBV10-3 | TRBD1 | CAGQGQHHTEAFF | TGTGCCGGTCAGGGACAGCACCACACTGAAGCTTTCTTT
. | TRBJ1-2 | TRBV4-1 | . | CASSPDIDGGYTF | TGCGCCAGCAGCCCCGACATAGACGGTGGCTACACCTTC
. | TRBJ2-2 | TRBV27 | . | CASTRTGRTGELFF | TGTGCCAGCACCCGGACCGGAAGGACCGGGGAGCTGTTTTTT
. | TRBJ1-5 | TRBV7-8 | . | CASSKSRASGNQPQHF | TGTGCCAGCAGCAAATCCCGGGCCTCAGGCAATCAGCCCCAGCATTTT
. | TRBJ2-1 | TRBV19 | . | CASSINRDTYNEQFF | TGTGCCAGTAGTATCAACAGGGATACCTACAATGAGCAGTTCTTC
. | TRBJ2-7 | TRBV7-9 | . | CASSSTVSYEQYF | TGTGCCAGCAGCTCGACGGTCTCCTACGAGCAGTACTTC
. | TRBJ2-5 | TRBV5-1 | . | CASSLSQLQETQYF | TGCGCCAGCAGCTTGAGTCAGCTACAAGAGACCCAGTACTTC